A selection of T cell receptor beta chains follows, all from one sample in a study of post-analysis software for immune sequencing data. TCRdb fed the PCR reads into MiXCR, producing one record per CDR3 protein. The data show a few hundred thousand distinct CDR3 sequences, roughly 45% seen once. The source material was blood. The receptors were gathered from a girl between 10 and 17 years old with multiple sclerosis. The conserved cysteine and the conserved F or W are not part of the CDR3 here. Size is omitted from some rows. Given values are once, few, many or a class for expanded clones.

j_call clone_size v_call cdr3_aa
TRBJ2-7 - TRBV29-1 SVADRAISYEQY
TRBJ2-7 few TRBV12-3/TRBV12-4 ASTKWGRPSYEQY
TRBJ1-1 - TRBV27 ASSSTWGVTEAF
TRBJ2-3 once TRBV7-3 VSSLKADTQY
TRBJ1-6 - TRBV7-9 ASSAGQGHNSPLH
TRBJ1-5 - TRBV20-1 SASSTAFNQPQH
TRBJ2-1 - TRBV29-1 SVEGGTAPPSSYNEQF
TRBJ1-1 - TRBV4-1 ASSQDWVRSRKNTEAF
TRBJ1-2 - TRBV5-6 ASSVGGEVLGYT
TRBJ2-3 - TRBV7-8 ASSLVQTVATDTQY
TRBJ2-3 few TRBV29-1 SVGVIPTDTQY
TRBJ1-2 - TRBV6-5 ASFRQPNYGYT
TRBJ2-5 - TRBV20-1 SARGLAGFQETQY
TRBJ1-5 - TRBV15 ATSSIGRGHNQPQH
TRBJ2-4 - TRBV28 ASSLNHQEVSIQY
TRBJ2-1 few TRBV25-1 ASSEYGQRLYNEQF
TRBJ2-1 - TRBV5-1 ASSLGLAGTLISSYNEQF
TRBJ2-1 - TRBV6-5 ASRTGTSYNGQF
TRBJ2-2 - TRBV18 ASSPQQESSGELF
TRBJ2-5 many TRBV7-3 ASSFGQPGETQY
TRBJ2-3 - TRBV4-2 ASLRHTSSTDAQY
TRBJ2-4 - TRBV4-1 ASSQVIRGPLAKNIQY
TRBJ2-7 - TRBV25-1 ASSASGSPWDEQY
TRBJ2-7 few TRBV3-1 ASSLGGLAGDYEQY
TRBJ2-3 few TRBV7-3 ASSLLQGEDTQY
TRBJ2-2 once TRBV5-1 ASSLTDPNTGELF
TRBJ2-5 few TRBV4-1 ASSPTSGRFRETQY
TRBJ2-3 - TRBV11-2 ASSFGATRTDTQY
TRBJ2-1 few TRBV6-5 ASSSISGRFRDEQF
TRBJ2-1 - TRBV7-9 ASSRDLSYNEQF
TRBJ2-1 - TRBV4-3 ASSQAWTSYNEQF
TRBJ1-2 - TRBV29-1 SVDPSRTGGGYT
TRBJ2-7 few TRBV20-1 SASWQGSSYEQY